The 12 T cell receptor beta chains given below trace back to one sample, sequenced in a study of breast tumors, draining lymph nodes, adjacent tissues. Samples came from axillary lymph nodes draining the breast cancer. MiXCR, run by TCRdb on the multiplex PCR reads, gives a single entry per CDR3 protein. The table lists 150,000 to 200,000 distinct CDR3 sequences, approximately 30% of them singletons. The sample was axillary lymph node tissue. These receptors came from a female donor with breast cancer. Some clones in this sample may be carry-over from other donors' samples.

Ten or more counts support this clonotype. V is TRBV9 and J is TRBJ2-1, with TRBD2 matching over 9 bases. Germline CDR1 reads SGDLS; CDR2 reads YYNGEE. The CDR3 is made up of 16 amino acids. V lost 2 bases and J lost 7; bases outside the gene matches: 10. DNA for the CDR3: TGTGCCAGCAGCGTCGCTAGCGGGGTAAGGAGGAATGAGCAGTTCTTC. It is translated as CASSVASGVRRNEQFF.

This clonotype has at least ten counts. The chain's CDR3 is CASSFLGAGPYEQYF. DNA of the CDR3: TGTGCCAGCAGCTTCCTAGGGGCAGGGCCCTACGAGCAGTACTTC. V usage is TRBV5-6 and J usage is TRBJ2-7, with a possible D match to TRBD1 (5 bases). Germline lookup yields CDR1 SGHDT and CDR2 YYEEEE. Trimming removed 2 bases from V and 2 bases from J, with 14 bases in between. The CDR3 has 15 residues.

This clonotype was picked up many times. The chain couples TRBV7-3 to TRBJ2-3, with TRBD2 as a possible D gene (6 bases). This CDR3 comprises 17 residues. Germline CDR1 reads SGHTA; CDR2 reads FQGTGA. V was pared by 4 bases and J by 4 bases, with 21 bases between. The CDR3 reads CASSSPGGDGEADTQYF. DNA of the CDR3: TGTGCCAGCAGCTCCCCCGGGGGTGATGGGGAGGCAGATACGCAGTATTTT.

This clonotype was recorded at least ten times. The gene calls are TRBV12-3 or TRBV12-4 and TRBJ2-1; 7 nucleotides agree with TRBD2. The ends lost 4 bases at V and 4 bases at J; junction bases unmatched: 4. This CDR3 is built from 14 residues. Here the CDR3 reads CASSSGLSYNEQFF. The CDR3 nucleotides read TGTGCCAGCAGTTCGGGACTATCATACAATGAGCAGTTCTTC.

This clonotype has at least ten counts. For the CDR3, the DNA is TGTGCCAGCAACCAACGGGAACACGTGGGCGAGCAGTTCTTC. It codes for CASNQREHVGEQFF. The rearrangement links TRBV6-6 to TRBJ2-1; D possibly corresponds to TRBD2 (5 bases). The CDR3 is 14 amino acids. The V and J ends lost 7 bases and 10 bases respectively, with 20 bases between them. Per the germline V gene, CDR1 is MNHNY and CDR2 is SVGAGI (reference sequence).

This clonotype was found many times. This chain uses TRBV12-3 or TRBV12-4 with TRBJ2-1, with D hard to call. CDR3 size: 11 residues. The germline V and J ends were trimmed by 6 bases and 12 bases, with 12 bases remaining between them. Written as DNA, the CDR3 is TGTGCCAGCAGCCTTATAGGTGGGCAGTTCTTC. Protein product: CASSLIGGQFF.

The chain joins TRBV20-1 to TRBJ1-3; D remains unclear. CDR1 and CDR2 (germline): DFQATT, SNEGSKA (reference sequence). V lost 3 bases to trimming and J lost 7 bases, with 7 bases between them. This CDR3 comprises 11 residues. Here the CDR3 reads CSARGGNTIYF. The CDR3 region has the DNA TGCAGTGCTAGGGGCGGGAACACCATATATTTT.

This clonotype occurred many times. This chain uses TRBV12-3 or TRBV12-4 with TRBJ1-3; D is undetermined. The V end was cut by 6 bases, the J end by 10 bases, with 16 bases between. CDR3 length: 13 residues. CDR3 sequence: CASSPLGRRTIYF. For the CDR3, the DNA is TGTGCCAGCAGCCCACTCGGGCGGCGTACCATATATTTT.

This clonotype was seen many times. The rearrangement links TRBV9 to TRBJ2-2; D is ambiguous. Germline V lookup: CDR1 SGDLS, CDR2 YYNGEE. Trimming took off 4 bases at V and 3 bases at J, with 10 bases between the two ends. The CDR3 totals 14 residues. CDR3: CASSTRVDTGELFF. The CDR3 nucleotides are TGTGCCAGCAGCACCCGGGTGGACACCGGGGAGCTGTTTTTT.

This clonotype was observed at least ten times. The V and J genes are TRBV7-8 and TRBJ1-3, with a weak D call TRBD1 (5 bases). This CDR3 comprises 15 residues. V dropped 2 bases and J dropped 4 bases, with 12 bases sitting between them. The germline gives CDR1 SGHVS, CDR2 FQNEAQ. The CDR3 region has the DNA TGTGCCAGCAGCTTATTCAGGGCTCGCGGAAACACCATATATTTT. This translates into CASSLFRARGNTIYF.

This clonotype showed up many times. The chain joins TRBV11-2 to TRBJ2-7; no definite D call. Germline CDR1 and CDR2: SGHAT and FQNNGV. This CDR3 has 15 residues. V lost 0 bases and J 0 bases, leaving 9 bases between the germline ends. For the CDR3, the DNA is TGTGCCAGCAGCTTAGAAGGGCATCGCTCCTACGAGCAGTACTTC. Its protein is CASSLEGHRSYEQYF.

This clonotype was seen ten or more times. The chain uses TRBV20-1 and TRBJ1-2; maybe TRBD1 (5 bases). The CDR3 loop spans 15 amino acids. CDR1 is DFQATT, CDR2 SNEGSKA, per germline (reference sequence). With 3 bases removed from V and 5 bases from J, the gap between germline ends came to 19 bases. The CDR3 sequence is CSASSIQEGRYGYTF. The CDR3 bases are TGCAGTGCTAGTTCGATCCAAGAGGGGAGGTATGGCTACACCTTC.